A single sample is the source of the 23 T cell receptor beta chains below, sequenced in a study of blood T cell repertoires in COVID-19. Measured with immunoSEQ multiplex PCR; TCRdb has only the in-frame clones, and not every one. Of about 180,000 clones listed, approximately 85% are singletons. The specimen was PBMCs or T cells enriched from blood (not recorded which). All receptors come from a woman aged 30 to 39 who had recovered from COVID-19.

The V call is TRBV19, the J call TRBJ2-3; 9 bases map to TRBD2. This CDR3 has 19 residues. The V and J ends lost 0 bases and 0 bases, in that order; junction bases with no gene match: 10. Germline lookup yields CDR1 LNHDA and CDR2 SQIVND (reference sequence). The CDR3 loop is CASSIDAGGPIFSTDTQYF. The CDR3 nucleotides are TGTGCCAGTAGTATAGATGCGGGAGGGCCAATTTTTAGCACAGATACGCAGTATTTT.

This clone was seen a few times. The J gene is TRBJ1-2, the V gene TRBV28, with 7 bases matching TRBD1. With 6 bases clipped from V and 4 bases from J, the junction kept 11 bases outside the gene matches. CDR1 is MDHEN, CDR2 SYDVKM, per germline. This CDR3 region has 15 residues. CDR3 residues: CASSRTQTGSYGYTF. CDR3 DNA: TGTGCCAGCAGCCGAACCCAGACAGGGTCCTATGGCTACACCTTC.

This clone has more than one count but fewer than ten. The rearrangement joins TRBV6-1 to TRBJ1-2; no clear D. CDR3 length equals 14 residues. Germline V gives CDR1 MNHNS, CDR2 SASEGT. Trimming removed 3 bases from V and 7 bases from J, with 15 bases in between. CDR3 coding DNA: TGTGCCAGCAGTGATTTCGCGGTTGTTGGTGGCTACACCTTC. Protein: CASSDFAVVGGYTF.

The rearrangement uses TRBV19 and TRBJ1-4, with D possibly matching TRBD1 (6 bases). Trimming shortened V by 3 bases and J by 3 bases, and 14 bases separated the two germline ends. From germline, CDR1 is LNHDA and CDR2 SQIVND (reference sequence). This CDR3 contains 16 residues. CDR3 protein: CASSMVTGPANEKLFF. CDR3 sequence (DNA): TGTGCCAGTAGTATGGTGACAGGTCCGGCTAATGAAAAACTGTTTTTT.

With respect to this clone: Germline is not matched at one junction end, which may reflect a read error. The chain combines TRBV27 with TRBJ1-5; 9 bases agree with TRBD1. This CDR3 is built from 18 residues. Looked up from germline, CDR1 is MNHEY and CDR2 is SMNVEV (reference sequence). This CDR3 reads CASRPGQGDTVGNQPQHF. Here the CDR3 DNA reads TGTGCCAGCAGACCGGGACAGGGAGATACAGTGGGCAACCAGCCCCAGCATTTT.

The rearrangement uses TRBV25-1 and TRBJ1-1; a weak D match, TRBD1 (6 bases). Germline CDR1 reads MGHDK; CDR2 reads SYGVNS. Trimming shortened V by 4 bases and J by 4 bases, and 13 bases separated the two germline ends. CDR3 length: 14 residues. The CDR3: CASSGQEISTEAFF. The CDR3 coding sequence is TGTGCCAGCAGTGGACAGGAGATCAGCACTGAAGCTTTCTTT.

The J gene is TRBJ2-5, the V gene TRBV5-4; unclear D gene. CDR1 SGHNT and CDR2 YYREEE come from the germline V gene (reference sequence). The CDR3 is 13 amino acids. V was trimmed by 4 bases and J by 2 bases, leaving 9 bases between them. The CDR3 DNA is TGTGCCAGCAGCGATGTCACTCAAGAGACCCAGTACTTC. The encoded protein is CASSDVTQETQYF.

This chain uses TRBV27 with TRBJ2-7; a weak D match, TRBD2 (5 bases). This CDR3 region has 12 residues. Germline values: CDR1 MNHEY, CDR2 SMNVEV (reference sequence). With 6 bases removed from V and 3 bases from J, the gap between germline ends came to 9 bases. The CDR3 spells CASSALDYEQYF. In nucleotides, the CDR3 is TGTGCCAGCAGCGCACTAGACTACGAGCAGTACTTC.

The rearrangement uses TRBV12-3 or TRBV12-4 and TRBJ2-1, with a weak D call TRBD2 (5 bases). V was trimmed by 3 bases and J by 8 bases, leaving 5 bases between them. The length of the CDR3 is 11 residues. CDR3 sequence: CASSLRDEQFF. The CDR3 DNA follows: TGTGCCAGCAGTTTGCGGGATGAGCAGTTCTTC.

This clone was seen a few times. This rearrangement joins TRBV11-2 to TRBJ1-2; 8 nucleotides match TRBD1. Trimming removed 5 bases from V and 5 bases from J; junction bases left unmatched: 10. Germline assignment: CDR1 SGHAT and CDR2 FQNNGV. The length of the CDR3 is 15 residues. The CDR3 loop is CASSPGQGGLYGYTF. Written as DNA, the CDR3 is TGTGCCAGCAGCCCAGGACAGGGTGGACTTTATGGCTACACCTTC.

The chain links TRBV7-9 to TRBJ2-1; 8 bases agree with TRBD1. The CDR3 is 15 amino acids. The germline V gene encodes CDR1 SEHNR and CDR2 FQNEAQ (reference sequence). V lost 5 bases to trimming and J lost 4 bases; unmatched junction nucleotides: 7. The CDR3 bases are TGTGCCAGCAGCCCCAGGGGGCAGTTTTACAATGAGCAGTTCTTC. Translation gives CASSPRGQFYNEQFF. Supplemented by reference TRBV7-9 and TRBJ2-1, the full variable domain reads DTGVSQNPRHKITKRGQNVTFRCDPISEHNRLYWYRQTLGQGPEFLTYFQNEAQLEKSRLLSDRFSAERPKGSFSTLEIQRTEQGDSAMYLCASSPRGQFYNEQFFGPGTRLTVL.

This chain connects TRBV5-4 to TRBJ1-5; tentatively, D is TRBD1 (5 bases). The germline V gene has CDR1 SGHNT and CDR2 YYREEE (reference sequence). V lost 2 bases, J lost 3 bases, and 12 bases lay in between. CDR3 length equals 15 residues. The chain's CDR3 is CASSFWGEFNQPQHF. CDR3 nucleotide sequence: TGTGCCAGCAGCTTCTGGGGGGAATTCAATCAGCCCCAGCATTTT.

The CDR3 region is CASSKSQTSGYDNEQFF. The CDR3 DNA reads TGTGCCAGCAGCAAAAGCCAGACTAGCGGGTACGACAATGAGCAGTTCTTC. The genes are TRBV7-6 and TRBJ2-1, with 10 bases matching TRBD2. CDR1 SGHVS and CDR2 FNYEAQ come from the germline V gene. V lost 5 bases to trimming and J lost 5 bases; unmatched junction nucleotides: 12. The CDR3 extends over 17 amino acids.

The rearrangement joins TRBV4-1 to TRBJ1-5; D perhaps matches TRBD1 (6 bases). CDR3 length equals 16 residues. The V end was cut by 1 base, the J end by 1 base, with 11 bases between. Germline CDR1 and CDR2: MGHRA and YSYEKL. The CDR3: CASSQVSGDSNQPQHF. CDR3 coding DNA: TGCGCCAGCAGCCAAGTATCAGGGGACAGCAATCAGCCCCAGCATTTT.

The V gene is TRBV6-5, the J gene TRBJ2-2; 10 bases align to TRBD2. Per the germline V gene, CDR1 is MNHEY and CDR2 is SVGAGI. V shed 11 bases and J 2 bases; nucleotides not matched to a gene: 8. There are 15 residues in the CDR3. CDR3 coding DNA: TGTGCCTCCACAACTAGCGGGATAAACACCGGGGAGCTGTTTTTT. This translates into CASTTSGINTGELFF.

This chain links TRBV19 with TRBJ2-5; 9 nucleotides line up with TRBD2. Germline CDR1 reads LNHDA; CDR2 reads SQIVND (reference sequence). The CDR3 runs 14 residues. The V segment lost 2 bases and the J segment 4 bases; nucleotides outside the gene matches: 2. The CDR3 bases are TGTGCCAGTAGTATACAAGCGGGAGGAGAGACCCAGTACTTC. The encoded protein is CASSIQAGGETQYF.

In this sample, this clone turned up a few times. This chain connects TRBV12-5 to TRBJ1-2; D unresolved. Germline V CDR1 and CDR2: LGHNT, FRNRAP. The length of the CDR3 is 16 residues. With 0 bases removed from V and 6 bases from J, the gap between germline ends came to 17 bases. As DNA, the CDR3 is TGTGCTAGTGGTTTGGTACTAGGTAGGTCGGACGATGGCTACACCTTC. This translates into CASGLVLGRSDDGYTF.

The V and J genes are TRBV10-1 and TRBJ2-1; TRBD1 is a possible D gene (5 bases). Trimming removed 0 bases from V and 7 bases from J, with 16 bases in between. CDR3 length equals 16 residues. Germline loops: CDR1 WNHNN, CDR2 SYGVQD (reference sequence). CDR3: CASSESVGARWNEQFF. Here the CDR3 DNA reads TGCGCCAGCAGTGAGTCAGTAGGGGCCCGGTGGAATGAGCAGTTCTTC.

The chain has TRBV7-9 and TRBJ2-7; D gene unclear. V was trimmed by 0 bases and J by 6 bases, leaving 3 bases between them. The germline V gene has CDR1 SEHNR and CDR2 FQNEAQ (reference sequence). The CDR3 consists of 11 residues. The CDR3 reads CASSLAVEQYF. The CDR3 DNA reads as TGTGCCAGCAGCTTAGCCGTCGAGCAGTACTTC. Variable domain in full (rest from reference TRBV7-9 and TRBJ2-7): DTGVSQNPRHKITKRGQNVTFRCDPISEHNRLYWYRQTLGQGPEFLTYFQNEAQLEKSRLLSDRFSAERPKGSFSTLEIQRTEQGDSAMYLCASSLAVEQYFGPGTRLTVT.

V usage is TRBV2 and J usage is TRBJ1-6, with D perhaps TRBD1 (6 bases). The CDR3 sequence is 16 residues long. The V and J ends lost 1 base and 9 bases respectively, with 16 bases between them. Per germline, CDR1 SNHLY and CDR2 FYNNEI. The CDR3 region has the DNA TGTGCCAGCAGTGAAGGGACAGTGGACGGGCGTTCACCCCTCCACTTT. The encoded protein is CASSEGTVDGRSPLHF. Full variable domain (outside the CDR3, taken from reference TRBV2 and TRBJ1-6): EPEVTQTPSHQVTQMGQEVILRCVPISNHLYFYWYRQILGQKVEFLVSFYNNEISEKSEIFDDQFSVERPDGSNFTLKIRSTKLEDSAMYFCASSEGTVDGRSPLHFGNGTRLTVT.

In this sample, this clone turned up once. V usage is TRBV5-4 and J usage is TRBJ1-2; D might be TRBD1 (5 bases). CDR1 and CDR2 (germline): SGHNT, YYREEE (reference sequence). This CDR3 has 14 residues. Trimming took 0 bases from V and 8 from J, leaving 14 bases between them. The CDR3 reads CASSLARARKGYTF. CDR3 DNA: TGTGCCAGCAGCTTGGCCAGGGCGAGAAAGGGCTACACCTTC.

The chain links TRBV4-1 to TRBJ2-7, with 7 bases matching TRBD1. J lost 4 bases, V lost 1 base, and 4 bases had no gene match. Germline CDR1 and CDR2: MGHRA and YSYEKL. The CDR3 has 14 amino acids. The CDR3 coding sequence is TGCGCCAGCAGCCAAGGGACAGGTCTTTACGAGCAGTACTTC. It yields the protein CASSQGTGLYEQYF.

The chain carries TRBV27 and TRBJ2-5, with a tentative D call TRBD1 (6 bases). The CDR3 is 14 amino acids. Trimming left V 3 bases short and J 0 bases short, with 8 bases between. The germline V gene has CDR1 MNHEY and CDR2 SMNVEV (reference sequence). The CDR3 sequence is CASSLGAHQETQYF. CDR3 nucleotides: TGTGCCAGCAGTTTGGGGGCCCACCAAGAGACCCAGTACTTC.